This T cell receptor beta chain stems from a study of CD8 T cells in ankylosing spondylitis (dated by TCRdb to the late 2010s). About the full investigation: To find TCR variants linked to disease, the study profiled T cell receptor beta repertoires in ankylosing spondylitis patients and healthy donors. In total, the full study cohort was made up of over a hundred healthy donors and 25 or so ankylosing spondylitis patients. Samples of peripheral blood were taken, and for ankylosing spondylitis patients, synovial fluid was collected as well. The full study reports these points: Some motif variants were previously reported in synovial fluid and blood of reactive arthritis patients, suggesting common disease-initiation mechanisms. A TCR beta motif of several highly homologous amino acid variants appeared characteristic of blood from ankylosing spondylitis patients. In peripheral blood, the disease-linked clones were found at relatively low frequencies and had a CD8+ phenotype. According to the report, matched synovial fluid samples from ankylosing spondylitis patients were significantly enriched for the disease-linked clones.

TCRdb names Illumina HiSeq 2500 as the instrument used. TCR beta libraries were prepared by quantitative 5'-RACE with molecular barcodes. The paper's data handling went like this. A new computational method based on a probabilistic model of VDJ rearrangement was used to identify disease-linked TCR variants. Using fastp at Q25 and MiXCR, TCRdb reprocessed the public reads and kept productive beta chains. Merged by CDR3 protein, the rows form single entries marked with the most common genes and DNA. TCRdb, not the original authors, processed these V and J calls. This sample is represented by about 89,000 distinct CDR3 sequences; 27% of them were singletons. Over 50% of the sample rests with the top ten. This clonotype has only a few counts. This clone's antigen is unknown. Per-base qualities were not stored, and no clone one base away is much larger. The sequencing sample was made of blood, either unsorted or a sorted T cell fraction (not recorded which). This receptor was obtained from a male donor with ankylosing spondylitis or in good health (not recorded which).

The CDR3 protein sequence reads: CASSWGTGVNTEAFF. The DNA sequence is given as TGCGCCAGCAGCTGGGGAACAGGGGTGAACACTGAAGCTTTCTTT. The chain joins TRBV5-1 to TRBJ1-1, with 7 bases in between that match TRBD1. Measured from the cysteine to the phenylalanine, the CDR3 is 15 residues long. The read is trimmed to its CDR3 DNA, 45 bases read in frame from base 1. The germline V gene sets CDR1 to SGHRS and CDR2 to YFSETQ. V and J are trimmed by 3 bases and 0 bases, and the gene matches miss 5 bases of the junction.